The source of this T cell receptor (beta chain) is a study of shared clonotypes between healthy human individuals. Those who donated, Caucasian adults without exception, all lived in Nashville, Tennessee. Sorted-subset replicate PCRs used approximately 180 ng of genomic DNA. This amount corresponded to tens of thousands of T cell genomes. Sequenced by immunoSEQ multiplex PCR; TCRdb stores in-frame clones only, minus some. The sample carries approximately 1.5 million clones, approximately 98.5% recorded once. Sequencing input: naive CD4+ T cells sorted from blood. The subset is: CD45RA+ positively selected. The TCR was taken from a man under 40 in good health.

Written as DNA, the CDR3 is TGTGCCATCAGTGAGTCGATCTTGGCACAAGGGCCGGAGACCCAGTACTTC. Encoded protein: CAISESILAQGPETQYF. The chain links TRBV10-3 to TRBJ2-5; D is uncertain. V was shortened by 0 bases and J by 5 bases, with 19 bases between the two germline ends. CDR1 is ENHRY and CDR2 is SYGVKD in the germline V gene. The CDR3 length is 17 residues.